These T cell receptor beta chains were read from a single sample in a study of cytomegalovirus exposure and HLA in healthy donors. Sequencing was performed with immunoSEQ multiplex PCR; in TCRdb, only in-frame clones are kept and a portion is missing. The sample includes about 120,000 clones, 60% to 85% seen only once; the top ten take approximately 3.6%. The specimen was PBMCs. The receptors stem from a man aged 25-40 years in good health and CMV-seronegative. Both conserved end residues are part of each CDR3. The D gene is left open where the match is weak. Some rows have no size entry. The others give once, few or many, or a class for an expanded clone.

>.|TRBJ2-2|TRBV6-1|TRBD1
CASTPGGEAGELFF
TGTGCCAGCACTCCAGGGGGAGAGGCCGGGGAGCTGTTTTTT
>.|TRBJ2-7|TRBV19|TRBD1
CASATAGGSYEQYF
TGTGCCAGCGCGACAGCAGGGGGATCCTACGAGCAGTACTTC
>few|TRBJ1-2|TRBV30|TRBD1
CAWSVTGANYGYTF
TGTGCCTGGAGTGTAACAGGGGCTAACTATGGCTACACCTTC
>.|TRBJ1-2|TRBV27|.
CASRRGWDLKRANYGYTF
TGTGCCAGCAGGCGGGGCTGGGACCTGAAAAGAGCTAACTATGGCTACACCTTC
>.|TRBJ1-2|TRBV7-2|TRBD1
CASSFRQGGGYTF
TGTGCCAGCAGCTTTAGACAGGGAGGCGGCTACACCTTC
>.|TRBJ1-2|TRBV19|.
CATRPLSAGYGYTF
TGTGCCACGAGGCCCTTGAGCGCCGGCTATGGCTACACCTTC
>few|TRBJ1-1|TRBV19|.
CASSIFWEDTEAFF
TGTGCCAGTAGTATCTTTTGGGAGGACACTGAAGCTTTCTTT
>.|TRBJ2-6|TRBV7-9|TRBD1
CASSLGDRGNGANVLTF
TGTGCCAGCAGCTTAGGGGACAGGGGTAATGGGGCCAACGTCCTGACTTTC
>.|TRBJ2-5|TRBV6-5|.
CASSYSGLRSETQYF
TGTGCCAGCAGTTACTCGGGACTCCGCTCGGAGACCCAGTACTTC
>.|TRBJ1-1|TRBV5-6|.
CASSLVRNTEAFF
TGTGCCAGCAGCTTGGTCCGGAACACTGAAGCTTTCTTT
>.|TRBJ1-4|TRBV29-1|.
CSVASGVDEKLFF
TGCAGCGTTGCTTCAGGGGTGGATGAAAAACTGTTTTTT
>.|TRBJ1-5|TRBV29-1|TRBD1
CSVSGGSNQPQHF
TGCAGCGTGTCAGGGGGAAGCAATCAGCCCCAGCATTTT
>.|TRBJ2-2|TRBV7-3|.
CASSQSGSLTTGELFF
TGTGCCAGCAGCCAAAGTGGTAGTCTAACCACCGGGGAGCTGTTTTTT
>.|TRBJ2-2|TRBV5-1|.
CASSLSDRANTGELFF
TGCGCCAGCAGCTTGTCCGACAGAGCGAACACCGGGGAGCTGTTTTTT
>.|TRBJ1-1|TRBV18|TRBD1
CASSPHSDRGEAFF
TGCGCCAGCTCACCACACTCGGACAGGGGGGAAGCTTTCTTT
>.|TRBJ1-6|TRBV30|TRBD1
CAWRVGTGYSPLHF
TGCGCCTGGAGGGTGGGGACAGGGTATTCACCCCTCCACTTT
>.|TRBJ2-7|TRBV5-4|.
CASSLQGHYEQYF
TGTGCCAGCAGCTTGCAGGGCCATTACGAGCAGTACTTC
>.|TRBJ2-3|TRBV19|TRBD2
CASSISLRGSGGGDTQYF
TGTGCCAGTAGTATCTCCCTGAGAGGTAGCGGGGGCGGGGATACGCAGTATTTT
>.|TRBJ1-1|TRBV16|.
CASSQSRVAMDTEAFF
TGTGCCAGCAGCCAATCTCGGGTTGCGATGGACACTGAAGCTTTCTTT
>once|TRBJ2-2|TRBV6-5|TRBD1
CASRAATGVTGELFF
TGTGCCAGCAGAGCCGCGACAGGGGTGACCGGGGAGCTGTTTTTT
>.|TRBJ2-1|TRBV2|TRBD2
CASGEGTSGKYNEQFF
TGTGCCAGCGGAGAGGGGACTAGCGGAAAGTACAATGAGCAGTTCTTC
>.|TRBJ2-7|TRBV7-2|TRBD2
CASRQTSGTYEQYF
TGTGCCAGCAGACAGACTAGCGGGACTTACGAGCAGTACTTC
>.|TRBJ2-7|TRBV9|.
CASSPTGIGQYF
TGTGCCAGCAGCCCCACCGGGATCGGGCAGTACTTC
>.|TRBJ1-2|TRBV6-5|.
CASRRTRNYGYTF
TGTGCCAGCAGACGGACACGCAACTATGGCTACACCTTC
>.|TRBJ2-3|TRBV7-9|.
CASSQPGLPDTQYF
TGTGCCAGCAGCCAACCGGGACTCCCAGATACGCAGTATTTT
>.|TRBJ2-7|TRBV6-5|.
CASSYSRYDEQYF
TGTGCCAGCAGTTACTCGAGGTACGACGAGCAGTACTTC
>once|TRBJ2-3|TRBV2|.
CASSADRISTDTQYF
TGTGCCAGCAGTGCCGACAGGATCAGCACAGATACGCAGTATTTT
>.|TRBJ1-2|TRBV15|.
CATSQYFDSGSHGYTF
TGTGCCACCAGTCAATACTTTGATTCGGGGTCCCATGGCTACACCTTC
>.|TRBJ2-7|TRBV18|TRBD2
CASSPLDRLAGVSEQYF
TGTGCCAGCTCACCACTTGACAGGCTAGCGGGAGTAAGTGAGCAGTACTTC
>.|TRBJ2-7|TRBV5-4|TRBD2
CASSLGGSGGPAHYEQYF
TGTGCCAGCAGCTTGGGTGGTAGCGGGGGGCCCGCCCACTACGAGCAGTACTTC
>.|TRBJ2-5|TRBV9|TRBD2
CASSASTSGRQETQYF
TGTGCCAGCAGCGCCTCGACTAGCGGAAGACAAGAGACCCAGTACTTC
>.|TRBJ1-1|TRBV11-2|.
CASSLGYGGTVDAFF
TGTGCCAGCAGCTTAGGTTATGGAGGGACCGTCGACGCTTTCTTT
>.|TRBJ2-3|TRBV5-1|TRBD2
CASSLRRGSTDTQYF
TGCGCCAGCAGCTTGCGGCGGGGGAGCACAGATACGCAGTATTTT
>.|TRBJ2-5|TRBV18|.
CASSPSSQGETQYF
TGTGCCAGCTCACCCTCTTCTCAGGGAGAGACCCAGTACTTC
>.|TRBJ1-2|TRBV28|.
CASSSRAKKDGYTF
TGTGCCAGCAGTTCCAGGGCGAAGAAGGATGGCTACACCTTC
>.|TRBJ2-5|TRBV6-1|TRBD2
CASSDQRSGSYSETQYF
TGTGCCAGCAGTGATCAGAGAAGCGGGAGTTATTCGGAGACCCAGTACTTC
>.|TRBJ2-7|TRBV7-9|TRBD1
CASSSWDRGRGEQYF
TGTGCCAGCAGCTCCTGGGACAGGGGGCGCGGCGAGCAGTACTTC
>.|TRBJ2-3|TRBV10-3|TRBD2
CAISSAGGTQNTDTQYF
TGTGCCATCAGTAGTGCGGGGGGGACCCAGAACACAGATACGCAGTATTTT
>.|TRBJ1-2|TRBV28|TRBD1
CASSYGQGYGYTF
TGTGCCAGCAGTTACGGACAGGGCTATGGCTACACCTTC
>.|TRBJ1-3|TRBV6-1|TRBD1
CASSEARGGFGNTIYF
TGTGCCAGCAGTGAAGCAAGAGGGGGCTTTGGAAACACCATATATTTT
>.|TRBJ2-2|TRBV7-8|.
CASSSTITRGADGELFF
TGTGCCAGCAGCTCTACCATTACCAGGGGGGCGGACGGGGAGCTGTTTTTT
>.|TRBJ1-5|TRBV30|.
CAWSSRVLKSNQPQHF
TGTGCCTGGAGTTCGAGGGTTCTTAAGAGCAATCAGCCCCAGCATTTT
>.|TRBJ1-1|TRBV30|TRBD1
CAWRAEDRGNTEAFF
TGTGCCTGGAGAGCAGAGGACAGGGGAAACACTGAAGCTTTCTTT
>.|TRBJ2-3|TRBV5-1|TRBD2
CASSSRLAGGPSTDTQYF
TGCGCCAGCAGCTCACGACTAGCGGGGGGCCCTAGCACAGATACGCAGTATTTT
>once|TRBJ2-7|TRBV4-2|.
CASSQVLQGFYEQYF
TGTGCCAGCAGCCAAGTCCTCCAGGGTTTCTACGAGCAGTACTTC
>.|TRBJ1-1|TRBV5-1|.
CASSLSRNTEAFF
TGCGCCAGCAGCTTGTCCCGGAACACTGAAGCTTTCTTT
>.|TRBJ1-1|TRBV2|.
CAGFEAMNTEAFF
TGTGCCGGCTTTGAGGCCATGAACACTGAAGCTTTCTTT
>.|TRBJ1-4|TRBV9|.
CASSATVAANEKLFF
TGTGCCAGCAGCGCGACCGTAGCGGCTAATGAAAAACTGTTTTTT
>once|TRBJ2-5|TRBV9|TRBD1
CASSVAGQAQETQYF
TGTGCCAGCAGCGTAGCGGGACAGGCCCAAGAGACCCAGTACTTC
>.|TRBJ2-6|TRBV4-2|.
CASSQRGANVLTF
TGTGCCAGCAGCCAACGGGGGGCCAACGTCCTGACTTTC